This T cell receptor (beta chain) was captured in a study of regulatory T cells in long-lasting Graves disease. Study summary: Persistent Graves' disease meant over 5 years of antithyroid drugs with positive TSH receptor antibodies.

Note on this clonotype: Antigen: not known.

Specified time point: persistent/refractory GD, antithyroid drugs over 5 years with positive TRAb. RNA isolated from PBMCs was used to make the TCR library. Study-level findings and limits: Between persistent patients, more than 2,500 public clonotypes were shared, exceeding the 900 to 1,000 shared between new patients.

Assembly of TCR beta libraries relied on iRepertoire HTBI primers together with Arm-PCR of CDR3 regions. As handled by the study authors: Identification of gene segments yielded 60 to 80 TRBV and about 14 TRBJ across samples. MiXCR, applied by TCRdb to the multiplex PCR reads, yields one record per CDR3 protein. The V and J calls reflect TCRdb's pipeline rather than the authors' work. The table shows about 470,000 distinct CDR3 sequences, with approximately 21% occurring only once. V dropped 0 bases and J dropped 0 bases, with 10 bases sitting between them. Looked up from germline, CDR1 is SGHRS and CDR2 is YFSETQ. The CDR3 has 16 amino acids.

The receptor's source is a female donor with Graves disease. The V gene is TRBV5-1, the J gene TRBJ1-3; no reliable D call. Specimen: peripheral blood mononuclear cells (PBMCs), collected when the disease was refractory, from a patient treated with antithyroid drugs. CDR3 in amino acids: CASSLEAGSSGNTIYF. The DNA of the CDR3 is TGCGCCAGCAGCTTGGAAGCCGGCAGCTCTGGAAACACCATATATTTT. Full variable domain (remainder filled in from reference TRBV5-1 and TRBJ1-3): KAGVTQTPRYLIKTRGQQVTLSCSPISGHRSVSWYQQTPGQGLQFLFEYFSETQRNKGNFPGRFSGRQFSNSRSEMNVSTLELGDSALYLCASSLEAGSSGNTIYFGEGSWLTVV.